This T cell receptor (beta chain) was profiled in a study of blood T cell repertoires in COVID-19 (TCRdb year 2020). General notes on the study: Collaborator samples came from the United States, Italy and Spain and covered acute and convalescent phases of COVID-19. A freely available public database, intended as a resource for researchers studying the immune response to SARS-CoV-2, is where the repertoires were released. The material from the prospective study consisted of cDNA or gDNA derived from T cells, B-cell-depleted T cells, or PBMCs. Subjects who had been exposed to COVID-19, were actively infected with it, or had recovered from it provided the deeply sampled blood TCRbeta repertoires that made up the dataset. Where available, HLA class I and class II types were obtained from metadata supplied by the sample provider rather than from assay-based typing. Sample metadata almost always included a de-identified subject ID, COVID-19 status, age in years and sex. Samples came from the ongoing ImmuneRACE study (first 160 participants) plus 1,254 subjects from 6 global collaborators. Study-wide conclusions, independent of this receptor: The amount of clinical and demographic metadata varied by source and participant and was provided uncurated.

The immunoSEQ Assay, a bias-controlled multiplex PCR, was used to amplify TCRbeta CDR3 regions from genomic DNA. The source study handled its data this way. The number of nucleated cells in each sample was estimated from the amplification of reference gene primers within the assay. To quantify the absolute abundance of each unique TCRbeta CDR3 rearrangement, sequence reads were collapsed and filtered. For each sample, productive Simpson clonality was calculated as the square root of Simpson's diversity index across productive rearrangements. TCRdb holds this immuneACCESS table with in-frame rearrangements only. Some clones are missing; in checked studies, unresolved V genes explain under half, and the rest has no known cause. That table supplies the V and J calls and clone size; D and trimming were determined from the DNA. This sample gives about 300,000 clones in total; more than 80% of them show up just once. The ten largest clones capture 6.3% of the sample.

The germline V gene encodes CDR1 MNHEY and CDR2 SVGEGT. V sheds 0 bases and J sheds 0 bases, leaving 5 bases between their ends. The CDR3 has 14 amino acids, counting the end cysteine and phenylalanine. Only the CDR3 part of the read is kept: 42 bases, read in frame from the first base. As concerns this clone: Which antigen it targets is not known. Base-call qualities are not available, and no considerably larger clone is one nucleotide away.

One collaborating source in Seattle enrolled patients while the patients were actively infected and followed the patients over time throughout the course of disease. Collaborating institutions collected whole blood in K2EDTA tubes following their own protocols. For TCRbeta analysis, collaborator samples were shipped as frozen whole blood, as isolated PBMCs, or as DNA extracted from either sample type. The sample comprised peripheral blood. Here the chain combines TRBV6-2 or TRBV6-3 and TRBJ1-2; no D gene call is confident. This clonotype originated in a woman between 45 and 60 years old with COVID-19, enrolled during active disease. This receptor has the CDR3 CASSYSRANYGYTF. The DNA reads TGTGCCAGCAGTTACTCGCGGGCTAACTATGGCTACACCTTC.